This T cell receptor (beta chain) was sequenced in a study of immune characterization of retroperitoneal liposarcoma. One entry per CDR3 protein, called by TCRdb with MiXCR from the PCR reads. Here the sample spans roughly 4,000 distinct CDR3 sequences, roughly 29% being singletons. This clonotype was obtained from a female donor with retroperitoneal liposarcoma. Sequencing used blood.

In DNA, the CDR3 is TGCGCCAGCAGTGATGTCCGCGGGAGTCTAGAGACCCAGTACTTC. Translation gives CASSDVRGSLETQYF. V usage is TRBV10-2 and J usage is TRBJ2-3; 7 bases fit TRBD2. The J call may be mistaken, given a closer DNA end match to TRBJ2-5. This CDR3 has 15 amino acids. The V gene's germline CDR1 is WSHSY and CDR2 SAAADI.